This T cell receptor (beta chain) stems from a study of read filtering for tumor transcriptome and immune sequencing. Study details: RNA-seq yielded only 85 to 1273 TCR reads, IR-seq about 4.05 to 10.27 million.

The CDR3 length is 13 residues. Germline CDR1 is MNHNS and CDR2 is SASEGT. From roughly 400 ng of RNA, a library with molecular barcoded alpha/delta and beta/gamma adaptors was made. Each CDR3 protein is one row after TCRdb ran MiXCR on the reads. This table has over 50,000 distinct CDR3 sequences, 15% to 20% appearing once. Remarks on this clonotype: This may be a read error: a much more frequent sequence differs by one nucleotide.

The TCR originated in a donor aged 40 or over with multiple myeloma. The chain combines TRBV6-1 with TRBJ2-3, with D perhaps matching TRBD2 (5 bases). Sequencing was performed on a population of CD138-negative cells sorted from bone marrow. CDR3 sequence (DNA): TGTGCCAGCATCATGGGGAGCACAGATACGCGGTATTTT. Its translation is CASIMGSTDTRYF.